The 9 T cell receptor beta chains reported below all come from one sample, sequenced in a study of OX40 agonist ivuxolimab in advanced cancers. The method was immunoSEQ multiplex PCR; TCRdb's version includes in-frame clones alone and lacks a portion of them. The sample yields some 74,000 clones, 85% to 90% seen once. Sample: CD4+ or CD8+ T cells sorted from blood, taken in a trial of the OX40 agonist ivuxolimab. These receptors originate from an adult with an advanced solid tumor such as melanoma, head and neck, liver or kidney cancer.

The chain combines TRBV11-2 with TRBJ2-5; 7 bases agree with TRBD1. This CDR3 contains 14 residues. J gave up 2 bases and V 5 bases, and 5 bases lay outside the gene matches. The V gene's germline CDR1 is SGHAT and CDR2 FQNNGV. The chain's CDR3 is CASSQRQGQETQYF. CDR3 nucleotides: TGTGCCAGCAGCCAACGACAGGGTCAAGAGACCCAGTACTTC.

The chain has TRBV2 and TRBJ2-5; 11 nucleotides line up with TRBD2. In germline, CDR1 is SNHLY, CDR2 FYNNEI. Trimming cost V 8 bases and J 1 base; bases outside gene matches: 3. The CDR3 is made up of 14 amino acids. The CDR3 loop is CASQLAGAQETQYF. DNA of the CDR3: TGTGCCAGCCAACTAGCGGGAGCCCAAGAGACCCAGTACTTC. Filled out from reference TRBV2 and TRBJ2-5, the complete variable domain reads EPEVTQTPSHQVTQMGQEVILRCVPISNHLYFYWYRQILGQKVEFLVSFYNNEISEKSEIFDDQFSVERPDGSNFTLKIRSTKLEDSAMYFCASQLAGAQETQYFGPGTRLLVL.

V gene TRBV5-1 combines with J gene TRBJ1-1, with a tentative D call TRBD1 (5 bases). The length of the CDR3 is 14 residues. The V gene lost 4 bases and the J gene lost 1 base, with 11 bases spanning the gap. Germline assignment: CDR1 SGHRS and CDR2 YFSETQ. The CDR3 loop reads CASSPITGNTEAFF. The CDR3 bases are TGCGCCAGCAGCCCAATTACAGGGAACACTGAAGCTTTCTTT.

The chain carries TRBV29-1 and TRBJ1-1; tentative D call: TRBD1 (5 bases). V shed 7 bases and J shed 1 base, with 10 bases lying between them. CDR3 size: 12 residues. Germline V gene data show CDR1 as SQVTM and CDR2 as ANQGSEA. CDR3 sequence reads: CSGVRGNTEAFF. The CDR3 nucleotides are TGCAGCGGTGTAAGGGGGAACACTGAAGCTTTCTTT.

The chain is built from TRBV6-6 and TRBJ1-5; D is unresolved. The germline gives CDR1 MNHNY, CDR2 SVGAGI (reference sequence). Trimming stripped 6 bases from V and 4 bases from J, with 13 bases between. The CDR3 covers 14 residues. The chain's CDR3 is CASSQPAENQPQHF. CDR3 coding DNA: TGTGCCAGCAGCCAACCAGCTGAAAATCAGCCCCAGCATTTT.

This clone appeared once. CDR3 in DNA: TGTGCCAGCAGCCCGACCGGGGTACAAGAGACCCAGTACTTC. The encoded protein is CASSPTGVQETQYF. The V gene is TRBV5-6, the J gene TRBJ2-5; possibly TRBD2 for D (5 bases). The CDR3 consists of 14 residues. From germline, CDR1 is SGHDT and CDR2 YYEEEE. V lost 4 bases to trimming and J lost 2 bases, with 12 bases between them.

V is TRBV19 and J is TRBJ1-3, with D perhaps matching TRBD1 (6 bases). Germline V gene data show CDR1 as LNHDA and CDR2 as SQIVND (reference sequence). The CDR3 extends over 16 amino acids. Trimming cost V 7 bases and J 0 bases, with 16 bases left between them. Here the CDR3 DNA reads TGTGCCAGTACGGGTGGGGGCAGGAGCTCTGGAAACACCATATATTTT. Translated: CASTGGGRSSGNTIYF.

This clone was seen once. This chain joins TRBV2 and TRBJ1-4; 9 nucleotides align to TRBD1. J gave up 3 bases and V 5 bases, and 1 base lay outside the gene matches. Per the germline V gene, CDR1 is SNHLY and CDR2 is FYNNEI. The CDR3 consists of 14 residues. DNA for the CDR3: TGTGCCAGCAGTTGGGACAGGGCTAATGAAAAACTGTTTTTT. It encodes CASSWDRANEKLFF.

The rearrangement joins TRBV6-5 to TRBJ1-5; a weak D match, TRBD1 (5 bases). Trimming left V 2 bases short and J 2 bases short, with 7 bases between. Germline CDR1 reads MNHEY; CDR2 reads SVGAGI. The CDR3 is made up of 14 amino acids. The CDR3 nucleotides read TGTGCCAGCAGTTACCTGACAGGCAATCAGCCCCAGCATTTT. Translation gives CASSYLTGNQPQHF.